These 28 T cell receptor beta chains came from one sample sequenced in a study of post-analysis software for immune sequencing data (dated by TCRdb to the mid-2010s). Overall study results and their limits: Four to six TRBV segments, including TRBV5-6, TRBV5-1 and TRBV20-1, were significantly more frequent in patients than controls.

Which antigens these TCRs recognize remains unknown. Libraries were constructed by PCR. TCRdb lists the instrument as Illumina HiSeq 2500. To reduce PCR and sequencing biases, unique molecular identifiers were incorporated into the TCR beta cDNA libraries. TCRdb reanalyzed the raw reads on its own, using fastp at Q25 for trimming and MiXCR for clone calling, and kept in-frame beta chains. Each record represents a unique CDR3 protein, reported with the most common genes and DNA among its rows. The sample table shows roughly 600,000 distinct CDR3 sequences, and 44% are seen once. The ten biggest clones cover roughly 1.8% of the sample. The sequencing sample was made of blood. The receptors stem from a girl aged 5-17 years with multiple sclerosis.

The chain has TRBV4-1 and TRBJ2-7; no clear D. Between the trimmed V and J ends, which lost 4 bases and 2 bases, there was a span of 9 bases. This CDR3 has 13 amino acids. Per germline, CDR1 MGHRA and CDR2 YSYEKL. The CDR3 region has the DNA TGCGCCAGCAGCCCGACGGCCACCTACGAGCAGTACTTC. This translates into CASSPTATYEQYF.

The V and J genes are TRBV27 and TRBJ1-1; D is ambiguous. V lost 7 bases and J 10 bases, leaving 10 bases between the germline ends. The CDR3 loop spans 10 amino acids. Germline V gene lookup returns CDR1 MNHEY and CDR2 SMNVEV (reference sequence). The CDR3 DNA sequence: TGTGCCAGCACCCAAGGTCGAGCTTTCTTT. Protein: CASTQGRAFF.

This clonotype turned up a few times. The J gene is TRBJ2-7, the V gene TRBV11-3; a weak D match, TRBD2 (6 bases). Germline V gene sequence: CDR1 SGHNT, CDR2 YENEEA. The CDR3 covers 15 residues. V shed 1 base and J shed 4 bases, with 14 bases lying between them. In DNA form, the CDR3 reads TGTGCCAGCAGCTTAGGACTAGACCCCTCATACGAGCAGTACTTC. This encodes CASSLGLDPSYEQYF.

The CDR3 reads CASSYSGGRQPQHF. The CDR3 nucleotides are TGCGCCAGCAGCTACAGCGGGGGGAGACAGCCCCAGCATTTT. The rearrangement joins TRBV5-1 to TRBJ1-5, with D perhaps matching TRBD1 (5 bases). V was clipped by 3 bases and J by 7 bases, with 14 bases between them. From germline, CDR1 is SGHRS and CDR2 YFSETQ. The CDR3 sequence is 14 residues long.

The gene calls are TRBV10-3 and TRBJ1-2; TRBD1 might be the D (5 bases). The CDR3 runs to 13 residues. The germline V gene has CDR1 ENHRY and CDR2 SYGVKD. V dropped 4 bases and J dropped 5 bases, with 11 bases sitting between them. The CDR3 region is CAISADGGYGYTF. Written as DNA, the CDR3 is TGTGCCATCAGTGCGGACGGGGGATATGGCTACACCTTC.

This sequence joins TRBV30 and TRBJ2-1; D gene ambiguous. The CDR3 sequence is 12 residues long. CDR1 GTSNPN and CDR2 SVGIG come from the germline V gene (reference sequence). Trimming pared 2 bases from V and 8 bases from J, leaving 10 bases between. The CDR3 region has the DNA TGTGCCTGGAGTTCTATAGCTGATGAGCAGTTCTTC. Amino acids: CAWSSIADEQFF.

This chain links TRBV6-6 with TRBJ2-1; the match to TRBD2 covers 12 bases. Per the germline V gene, CDR1 is MNHNY and CDR2 is SVGAGI (reference sequence). The CDR3 has 16 amino acids. V was pared by 5 bases and J by 10 bases, with 12 bases of the junction left unmatched. CDR3 sequence (DNA): TGTGCCAGCAGTCCCTATACGGGACTAGCGGGTAACGAGCAGTTCTTC. Its translation: CASSPYTGLAGNEQFF.

The rearrangement uses TRBV6-1 and TRBJ2-3; D may be TRBD2 (6 bases). V lost 5 bases and J lost 1, with 28 bases in between. This CDR3 region has 20 residues. Germline V gene data show CDR1 as MNHNS and CDR2 as SASEGT. The CDR3 sequence is CASSTGRDSGSPSGTDTQYF. Written as DNA, the CDR3 is TGTGCCAGCAGTACCGGACGTGATAGCGGATCCCCCAGCGGCACAGATACGCAGTATTTT.

Details on this clonotype: Sequence at one end of the junction differs from germline and may be a read error. This chain connects TRBV6-1 to TRBJ1-2, with D perhaps TRBD1 (5 bases). The CDR3 is 13 amino acids. In germline, CDR1 is MNHNS, CDR2 SASEGT. The CDR3 here is CASGDYIQDGDTF. CDR3 sequence (DNA): TGTGCCAGCGGAGATTACATACAGGATGGCGACACCTTC.

This chain uses TRBV2 with TRBJ2-5; unclear D gene. The CDR3 has 12 amino acids. The ends were cut back, 5 bases at V and 2 bases at J, with 6 bases in the middle. The V gene's germline CDR1 is SNHLY and CDR2 FYNNEI. CDR3 nucleotides: TGTGCCAGCAGTACTTTTCAAGAGACCCAGTACTTC. Translated, it gives CASSTFQETQYF.

There are a few counts of this clonotype. This chain joins TRBV12-5 and TRBJ1-5; D unresolved. In germline, CDR1 is LGHNT, CDR2 FRNRAP. V was clipped by 1 base and J by 7 bases, with 8 bases between them. This CDR3 has 13 residues. In DNA form, the CDR3 reads TGTGCTAGTGGTTTGGACCATTTCCAGCCCCAGCATTTT. Residues: CASGLDHFQPQHF. Full variable domain (remainder filled in from reference TRBV12-5 and TRBJ1-5): DARVTQTPRHKVTEMGQEVTMRCQPILGHNTVFWYRQTMMQGLELLAYFRNRAPLDDSGMPKDRFSAEMPDATLATLKIQPSEPRDSAVYFCASGLDHFQPQHFGDGTRLSIL.

CDR3 sequence (DNA): TGTGCCAGCAGTTTCTCCAGTTATGGCTACACCTTC. The encoded protein is CASSFSSYGYTF. This chain joins TRBV12-3 or TRBV12-4 and TRBJ1-2; D unresolved. The CDR3 length is 12 residues. Trimming stripped 3 bases from V and 5 bases from J, with 7 bases between.

The V gene is TRBV7-3, the J gene TRBJ2-1; 9 bases fit TRBD2. This CDR3 comprises 14 residues. CDR1 is SGHTA, CDR2 FQGTGA, per germline. After removal of 0 bases from V and 7 bases from J, the junction contained 1 base not matched to a gene. CDR3 sequence: CASSLTGLANEQFF. The CDR3 DNA reads as TGTGCCAGCAGCTTAACGGGACTAGCAAATGAGCAGTTCTTC.

This chain uses TRBV12-3 or TRBV12-4 with TRBJ2-5; 7 nucleotides line up with TRBD2. The ends lost 3 bases at V and 11 bases at J; junction bases unmatched: 9. This CDR3 spans 13 amino acids. Here the CDR3 reads CASSLAGAREQYF. Written as DNA, the CDR3 is TGTGCCAGCAGTTTGGCGGGAGCGCGGGAGCAGTACTTC.

This clonotype was detected ten times or more. This sequence joins TRBV5-6 and TRBJ2-7; 7 bases agree with TRBD1. With 5 bases clipped from V and 0 bases from J, the junction kept 5 bases outside the gene matches. Germline CDR1 and CDR2: SGHDT and YYEEEE. This CDR3 contains 14 residues. DNA for the CDR3: TGTGCCAGCAGTCGACAGGGAAGCTCCTACGAGCAGTACTTC. Protein: CASSRQGSSYEQYF.

The V gene is TRBV3-1, the J gene TRBJ2-5; maybe TRBD1 (6 bases). The CDR3 extends over 14 amino acids. Trimming took 0 bases from V and 4 from J, leaving 9 bases between them. The V gene's germline CDR1 is LGHDT and CDR2 YNNKEL (reference sequence). The DNA for the CDR3 is TGTGCCAGCAGCCAAGAAGGCAGGGGAGAGACCCAGTACTTC. It codes for CASSQEGRGETQYF.

The chain couples TRBV20-1 to TRBJ2-3, with D perhaps matching TRBD2 (6 bases). There are 15 residues in the CDR3. The V gene lost 7 bases and the J gene lost 2 bases, with 19 bases spanning the gap. Germline CDR1 is DFQATT and CDR2 is SNEGSKA (reference sequence). The DNA for the CDR3 is TGCAGTGGTACAACCCGGGACTGGATCACAGATACGCAGTATTTT. Protein sequence: CSGTTRDWITDTQYF.

This clonotype has just a few counts. The chain recombines TRBV28 with TRBJ2-5; 8 nucleotides line up with TRBD1. Germline CDR1 is MDHEN and CDR2 is SYDVKM. Trimming at V came to 4 bases and at J to 1 base, leaving 14 bases not matched to a gene. This CDR3 has 18 amino acids. The CDR3 DNA sequence: TGTGCCAGCAGTTCGACAAGGGGCAGGGGGCGCCCCCAAGAGACCCAGTACTTC. Protein sequence: CASSSTRGRGRPQETQYF.

This chain connects TRBV29-1 to TRBJ2-7; 9 bases fit TRBD2. V shed 3 bases, J shed 2 bases, and the junction held 8 bases outside the gene matches. This CDR3 comprises 15 residues. In germline, CDR1 is SQVTM, CDR2 ANQGSEA. CDR3 in amino acids: CSVDFSGGTTYEQYF. The DNA of the CDR3 is TGCAGCGTTGATTTTAGCGGGGGAACCACCTACGAGCAGTACTTC.

The rearrangement uses TRBV6-5 and TRBJ1-5; D is perhaps TRBD1 (6 bases). CDR1 and CDR2 from the germline V gene are MNHEY and SVGAGI. CDR3 length equals 14 residues. Trimming shortened V by 5 bases and J by 3 bases, and 11 bases separated the two germline ends. The CDR3 coding sequence is TGTGCCAGCAGTACACAGGGCATCAATCAGCCCCAGCATTTT. Amino acid sequence: CASSTQGINQPQHF.

This clonotype appeared a single time. V gene TRBV7-9 combines with J gene TRBJ1-5; a possible D gene is TRBD1 (5 bases). Trimming took off 5 bases at V and 8 bases at J, with 22 bases between the two ends. Germline V lookup: CDR1 SEHNR, CDR2 FQNEAQ (reference sequence). This CDR3 region has 16 residues. The CDR3 DNA is TGTGCCAGCAGCAACCGGGACCGAGGACAACCGGAGCCCCAGCATTTT. Protein: CASSNRDRGQPEPQHF.

This clonotype was detected a few times. V and J are TRBV5-6 and TRBJ1-6; no clear D gene. The CDR3 is 13 residues long. The germline CDR1 and CDR2 sequences are SGHDT and YYEEEE. Trimming cost V 0 bases and J 9 bases, with 7 bases left between them. CDR3 sequence (DNA): TGTGCCAGCAGCTTGGCTAGTAGTTCACCCCTCCACTTT. This sequence encodes CASSLASSSPLHF. The variable domain in full, with the rest retrieved from reference TRBV5-6 and TRBJ1-6, is DAGVTQSPTHLIKTRGQQVTLRCSPKSGHDTVSWYQQALGQGPQFIFQYYEEEERQRGNFPDRFSGHQFPNYSSELNVNALLLGDSALYLCASSLASSSPLHFGNGTRLTVT.

The chain couples TRBV10-3 to TRBJ2-1; TRBD2 matches at 8 bases. From germline, CDR1 is ENHRY and CDR2 SYGVKD. V was pared by 8 bases and J by 9 bases, with 12 bases of the junction left unmatched. This CDR3 is built from 14 residues. DNA for the CDR3: TGTGCCATCGGGCGAGAGCGGGAGTACGCTGAGCAGTTCTTC. As protein: CAIGREREYAEQFF.

This clonotype was observed a few times. This chain joins TRBV29-1 and TRBJ2-1, with 11 bases aligning to TRBD2. This CDR3 has 14 amino acids. V lost 4 bases to trimming and J lost 6 bases; unmatched junction nucleotides: 5. In germline, CDR1 is SQVTM, CDR2 ANQGSEA. The CDR3 loop is CSVGGLAGVNEQFF. For the CDR3, the DNA is TGCAGCGTTGGAGGACTAGCGGGTGTCAATGAGCAGTTCTTC.

This chain uses TRBV4-2 with TRBJ2-1, with 7 bases aligning to TRBD2. Germline CDR1 is LGHNA and CDR2 is YNFKEQ. This CDR3 has 16 amino acids. V trimming: 0 bases; J trimming: 4 bases; junction bases outside the gene matches: 6. CDR3 loop: CASSQDKRGGYNEQFF. In DNA form, the CDR3 reads TGTGCCAGCAGCCAAGATAAGCGGGGAGGGTACAATGAGCAGTTCTTC.

This clonotype was picked up a small number of times. The chain recombines TRBV12-3 or TRBV12-4 with TRBJ2-1; 7 nucleotides line up with TRBD2. The junction had 5 bases not matched to a gene; V was cut back by 8 bases and J by 7 bases. The CDR3 length is 12 residues. Here the CDR3 reads CASGTNQNEQFF. The DNA for the CDR3 is TGTGCCAGCGGGACTAATCAAAATGAGCAGTTCTTC.

The chain combines TRBV6-1 with TRBJ2-7; D possibly uses TRBD1 or TRBD2 (5 bases each). CDR1 and CDR2 from the germline V gene are MNHNS and SASEGT. This CDR3 spans 13 amino acids. V gave up 6 bases and J gave up 7 bases, with 16 bases separating them. CDR3 in DNA: TGTGCCAGCAGATGGGGGAGCTGCAATGAGCAGTACTTC. It specifies CASRWGSCNEQYF.

The chain uses TRBV7-9 and TRBJ2-3; the D gene is possibly TRBD2 (6 bases). Germline V gives CDR1 SEHNR, CDR2 FQNEAQ (reference sequence). CDR3 length: 15 residues. Trimming took 2 bases from V and 3 from J, leaving 12 bases between them. As DNA, the CDR3 is TGTGCCAGCAGCTTAAGAGGGAGCGGGACAGATACGCAGTATTTT. This codes for CASSLRGSGTDTQYF.